The 8 T cell receptor beta chains below all came from one sample that was sequenced in a study of shared clonotypes between healthy human individuals. TCRdb's copy holds only in-frame clones and misses some; the assay was immunoSEQ multiplex PCR. There are under 2,000,000 clones in the sample; approximately 94% occur only once, and 0.95% to 1.5% lies in the top ten. Naive CD8 cells were CD45RO-negative, positively selected for CCR7, excluding terminally differentiated effector memory CD45RA+ cells. The material sequenced was naive CD8+ T cells sorted from blood. These receptors were taken from a man in his late teens or twenties in good health.

A single count supports this clone. The chain links TRBV4-1 to TRBJ2-7; 9 positions match TRBD2. Germline V gives CDR1 MGHRA, CDR2 YSYEKL. The junction had 11 bases not matched to a gene; V was cut back by 2 bases and J by 3 bases. CDR3 length equals 17 residues. CDR3 loop: CASSQFPTSGPDYEQYF. The CDR3 DNA sequence: TGCGCCAGCAGCCAATTTCCTACTAGCGGGCCCGACTACGAGCAGTACTTC.

This chain connects TRBV7-2 to TRBJ2-7, with TRBD1 as a possible D gene (5 bases). The V gene's germline CDR1 is SGHTA and CDR2 FQGNSA. Trimming left V 1 base short and J 0 bases short, with 7 bases between. The length of the CDR3 is 14 residues. The CDR3 protein is CASSLETDSYEQYF. DNA for the CDR3: TGTGCCAGCAGCTTAGAGACAGACTCCTACGAGCAGTACTTC.

The chain has TRBV7-9 and TRBJ2-7; D unclear. CDR3 length equals 13 residues. V was trimmed by 1 base and J by 0 bases, leaving 4 bases between them. Germline V gives CDR1 SEHNR, CDR2 FQNEAQ (reference sequence). CDR3 sequence reads: CASSLVPSYEQYF. As DNA, the CDR3 is TGTGCCAGCAGCTTAGTGCCCTCCTACGAGCAGTACTTC.

This clone was seen a single time. The J gene is TRBJ1-1, the V gene TRBV7-6; the D gene is possibly TRBD1 (6 bases). This CDR3 is built from 14 residues. Germline V gives CDR1 SGHVS, CDR2 FNYEAQ. V was pared by 5 bases and J by 5 bases, with 15 bases between. The CDR3: CASSRGGDITEAFF. The CDR3 bases are TGTGCCAGCAGCCGTGGAGGGGACATTACTGAAGCTTTCTTT.

V gene TRBV5-5 combines with J gene TRBJ1-1, with D perhaps TRBD1 (5 bases). The length of the CDR3 is 15 residues. Germline CDR1 SGHKS, CDR2 YYEKEE (reference sequence). The V gene lost 1 base and the J gene lost 0 bases, with 10 bases spanning the gap. The CDR3 bases are TGTGCCAGCAGCTTGTACAGGTCCATGAACACTGAAGCTTTCTTT. As protein: CASSLYRSMNTEAFF.

The chain combines TRBV5-6 with TRBJ2-4; D gene unclear. The V gene lost 3 bases and the J gene lost 1 base, with 8 bases spanning the gap. The CDR3 length is 14 residues. Germline V gives CDR1 SGHDT, CDR2 YYEEEE. CDR3 DNA sequence: TGTGCCAGCAGCTCAAGTGTGGCCAAAAACATTCAGTACTTC. Protein: CASSSSVAKNIQYF.

This clone occurred once. V gene TRBV9 combines with J gene TRBJ2-3; maybe TRBD2 (6 bases). Germline-derived CDR1 and CDR2 are SGDLS and YYNGEE. The CDR3 length is 15 residues. The V end was cut by 0 bases, the J end by 2 bases, with 10 bases between. CDR3 in DNA: TGTGCCAGCAGCGTAGGGGGGGATTACACAGATACGCAGTATTTT. This codes for CASSVGGDYTDTQYF.

The chain is built from TRBV5-1 and TRBJ2-3; D uncertain. Germline V CDR1 and CDR2: SGHRS, YFSETQ. V was shortened by 3 bases and J by 3 bases, with 11 bases between the two germline ends. This CDR3 spans 14 amino acids. Here the CDR3 reads CASSWDSWTDTQYF. The CDR3 DNA reads as TGCGCCAGCAGCTGGGATAGTTGGACAGATACGCAGTATTTT. Full variable domain (rest looked up from reference TRBV5-1 and TRBJ2-3): KAGVTQTPRYLIKTRGQQVTLSCSPISGHRSVSWYQQTPGQGLQFLFEYFSETQRNKGNFPGRFSGRQFSNSRSEMNVSTLELGDSALYLCASSWDSWTDTQYFGPGTRLTVL.